Listed here is a single T cell receptor beta chain. The CDR3 sequence is 13 residues long. Trimming stripped 5 bases from V and 7 bases from J, with 18 bases between. The V gene's germline CDR1 is DFQATT and CDR2 SNEGSKA (reference sequence). The source of the sample is a study of T-cell reconstitution after alpha-beta-depleted transplantation in children. During its preparation, the TCRbeta library received unique molecular identifiers. One entry per CDR3 protein, called by TCRdb with MiXCR from the PCR reads. The profile shows hundreds of thousands of distinct CDR3 sequences, about 11% of them singletons.

The clonotype originates from a human donor who donated a stem cell graft to a child with acute myeloid leukemia. The sample consisted of PBMCs from the stem cell graft donor, taken from the stem cell graft. V usage is TRBV20-1 and J usage is TRBJ2-7; D may match TRBD1 or TRBD2 (5 bases each). CDR3 region: CSAASGPKGEQYF. The CDR3, as DNA: TGCAGTGCTGCCTCGGGGCCCAAAGGGGAGCAGTACTTC.